This T cell receptor (beta chain) was identified in a study of CD4 and CD8 cells across lung adenocarcinoma regions. Losses at the gene ends were 3 bases for V and 9 bases for J; bases not matched to a gene: 8. Germline V gene lookup returns CDR1 SGHDN and CDR2 FVKESK. The CDR3 is 14 residues long. TCRdb re-called the PCR reads through MiXCR, storing one row per CDR3 protein. The table shows tens of thousands of distinct CDR3 sequences, with roughly half occurring only once. Sequencing was performed on CD8+ T cells from the center of a lung tumor. The chain is built from TRBV14 and TRBJ2-3; 8 nucleotides line up with TRBD2. The clonotype comes from a female donor with lung adenocarcinoma. The CD4 and CD8 labels of this study may be unreliable. CDR3 sequence: CASSQAGAGATQYF. Written as DNA, the CDR3 is TGTGCCAGCAGCCAGGCAGGAGCGGGAGCCACGCAGTATTTT.